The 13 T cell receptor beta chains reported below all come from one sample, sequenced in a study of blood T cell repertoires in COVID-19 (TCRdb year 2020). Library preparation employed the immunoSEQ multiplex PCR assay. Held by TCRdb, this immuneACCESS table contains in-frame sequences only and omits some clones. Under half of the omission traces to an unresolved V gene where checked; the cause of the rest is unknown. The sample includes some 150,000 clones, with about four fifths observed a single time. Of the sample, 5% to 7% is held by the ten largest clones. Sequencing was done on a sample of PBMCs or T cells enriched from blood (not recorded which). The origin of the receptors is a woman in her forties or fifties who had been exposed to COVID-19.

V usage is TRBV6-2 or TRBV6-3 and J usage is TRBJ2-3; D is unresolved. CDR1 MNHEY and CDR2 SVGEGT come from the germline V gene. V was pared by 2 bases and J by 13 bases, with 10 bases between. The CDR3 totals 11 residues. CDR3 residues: CASSYGTRKYF. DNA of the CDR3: TGTGCCAGCAGTTACGGCACCAGAAAGTATTTT.

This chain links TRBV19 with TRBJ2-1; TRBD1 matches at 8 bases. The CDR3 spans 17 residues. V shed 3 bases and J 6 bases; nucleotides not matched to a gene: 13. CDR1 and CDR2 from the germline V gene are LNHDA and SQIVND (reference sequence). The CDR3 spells CASSIALSGGLGNEQFF. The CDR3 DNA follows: TGTGCCAGTAGTATCGCATTATCAGGGGGCCTGGGCAATGAGCAGTTCTTC.

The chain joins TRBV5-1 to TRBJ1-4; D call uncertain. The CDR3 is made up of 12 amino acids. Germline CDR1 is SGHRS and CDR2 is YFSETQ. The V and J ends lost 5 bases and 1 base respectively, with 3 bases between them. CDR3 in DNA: TGCGCCAGCAGTCTAACTAATGAAAAACTGTTTTTT. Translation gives CASSLTNEKLFF.

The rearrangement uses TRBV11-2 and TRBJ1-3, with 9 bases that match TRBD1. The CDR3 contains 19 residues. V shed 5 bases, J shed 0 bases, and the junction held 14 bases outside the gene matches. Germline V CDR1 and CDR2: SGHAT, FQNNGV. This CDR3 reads CASSHRPGTGPSSGNTIYF. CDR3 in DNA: TGTGCCAGCAGCCACCGTCCCGGGACAGGGCCGAGCTCTGGAAACACCATATATTTT.

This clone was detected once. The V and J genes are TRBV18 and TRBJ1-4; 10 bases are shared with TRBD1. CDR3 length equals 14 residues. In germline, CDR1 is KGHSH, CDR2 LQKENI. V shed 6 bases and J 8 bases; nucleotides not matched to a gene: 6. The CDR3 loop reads CASSRPGQGEKLFF. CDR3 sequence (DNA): TGTGCCAGCTCGCGACCGGGACAGGGGGAAAAACTGTTTTTT.

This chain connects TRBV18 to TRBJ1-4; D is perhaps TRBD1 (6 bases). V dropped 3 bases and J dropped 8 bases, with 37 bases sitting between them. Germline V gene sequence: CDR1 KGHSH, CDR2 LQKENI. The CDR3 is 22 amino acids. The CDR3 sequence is CASSPEGHVKQGEGNNGEKLFF. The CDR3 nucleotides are TGTGCCAGCTCACCCGAGGGCCATGTCAAACAGGGAGAGGGGAACAATGGGGAAAAACTGTTTTTT.

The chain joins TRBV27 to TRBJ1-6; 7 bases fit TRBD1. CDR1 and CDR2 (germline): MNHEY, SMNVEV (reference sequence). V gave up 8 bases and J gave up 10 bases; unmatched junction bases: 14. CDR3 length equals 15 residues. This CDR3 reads CASQEGASGRSPLHF. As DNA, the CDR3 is TGTGCCAGCCAGGAGGGGGCCAGCGGGAGATCACCCCTCCACTTT.

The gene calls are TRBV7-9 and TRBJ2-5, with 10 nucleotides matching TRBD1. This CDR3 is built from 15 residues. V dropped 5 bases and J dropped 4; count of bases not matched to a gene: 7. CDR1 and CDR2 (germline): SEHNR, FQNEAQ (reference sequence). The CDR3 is CASSAADRGRETQYF. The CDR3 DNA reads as TGTGCCAGCAGCGCGGCAGACAGGGGGCGAGAGACCCAGTACTTC.

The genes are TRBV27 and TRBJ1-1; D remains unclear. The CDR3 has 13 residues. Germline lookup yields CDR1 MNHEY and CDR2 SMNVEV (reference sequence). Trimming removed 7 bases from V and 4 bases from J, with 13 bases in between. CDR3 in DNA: TGTGCCAGCACGTCGAGGCCGAGCACTGAAGCTTTCTTT. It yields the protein CASTSRPSTEAFF.

CDR3 loop: CATSRDLGGLDEQFF. Here the CDR3 DNA reads TGTGCCACCAGCAGAGATCTGGGGGGTCTCGATGAGCAGTTCTTC. The chain recombines TRBV15 with TRBJ2-1, with D possibly matching TRBD2 (6 bases). The length of the CDR3 is 15 residues. Looked up from germline, CDR1 is LNHNV and CDR2 is YYDKDF (reference sequence). V dropped 0 bases and J dropped 8 bases, with 14 bases sitting between them.

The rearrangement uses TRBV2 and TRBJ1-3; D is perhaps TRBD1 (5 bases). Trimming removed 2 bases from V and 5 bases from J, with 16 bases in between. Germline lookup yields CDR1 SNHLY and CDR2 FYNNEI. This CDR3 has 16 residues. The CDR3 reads CASSESARGDRNTIYF. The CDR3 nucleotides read TGTGCCAGCAGTGAATCTGCGCGGGGGGATAGAAACACCATATATTTT.

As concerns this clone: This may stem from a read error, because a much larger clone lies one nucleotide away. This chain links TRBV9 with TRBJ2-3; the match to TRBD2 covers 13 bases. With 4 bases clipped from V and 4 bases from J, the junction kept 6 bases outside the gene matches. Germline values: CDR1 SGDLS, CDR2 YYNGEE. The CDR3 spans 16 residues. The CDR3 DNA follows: TGTGCCAGCAGCTTGGGACTAGCGGGGTCCGCAGATACGCAGTATTTT. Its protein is CASSLGLAGSADTQYF.

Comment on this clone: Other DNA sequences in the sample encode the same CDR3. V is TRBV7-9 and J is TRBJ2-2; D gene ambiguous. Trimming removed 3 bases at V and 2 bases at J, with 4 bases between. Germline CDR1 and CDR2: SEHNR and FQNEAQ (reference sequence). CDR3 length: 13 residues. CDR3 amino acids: CASSFLNTGELFF. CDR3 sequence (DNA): TGTGCCAGCAGCTTTCTTAACACCGGGGAGCTGTTTTTT.